This TCR beta chain was sequenced for a study of T cell responses to AZD1222 COVID-19 vaccine. Germline CDR1 reads PRHDT; CDR2 reads FYEKMQ (reference sequence). The CDR3 is made up of 12 amino acids. This clone was detected only once. The junction departs from germline at one end; a sequencing error may be responsible. Sequencing was performed with immunoSEQ multiplex PCR; in TCRdb, only in-frame clones are kept and a portion is missing. The sample has roughly 100,000 clones, about 94% seen once. This clonotype was sampled from an adult in good health. The sample here was peripheral blood, taken on day 0 of AZD1222 vaccination. The rearrangement joins TRBV13 to TRBJ2-7; tentative D call: TRBD2 (6 bases). The CDR3 sequence: CASSQRADPPLF. The CDR3 DNA is TGTGCCAGCAGCCAGCGGGCGGACCCTCCTCTCTTC.